A selection of T cell receptor beta chains follows, all from one sample in a study of neoadjuvant nivolumab and ipilimumab in lung cancer. The data were produced by immunoSEQ multiplex PCR, yet TCRdb's version contains in-frame clones alone and is incomplete. The data hold just over 3,500 clones, with approximately 71% observed a single time. The sample consisted of peripheral blood, taken after neoadjuvant nivolumab, alone or with ipilimumab, at or shortly before surgery. The receptors originated from an adult with non-small cell lung cancer. Each CDR3 is given with its conserved first and last residue. The order of the fields is clone size, J gene, V gene, D gene, CDR3 DNA, CDR3 protein. D genes are given only for firm matches. Part of the rows lack a size; the others show once, few, many or a class for expanded clones.

>.|TRBJ2-1|TRBV28|.
TGTGCCAGCAGCCGGATGTTGACTGAGCAGTTCTTC
CASSRMLTEQFF
>.|TRBJ2-3|TRBV6-6|.
TGTGCCAGCAGTTTGACAGGCTCTAGCACAGATACGCAGTATTTT
CASSLTGSSTDTQYF
>.|TRBJ2-7|TRBV1|.
TGCACCAGCAGCCAAGGTATCTGGGGCTACGAGCAGTACTTC
CTSSQGIWGYEQYF
>.|TRBJ2-5|TRBV6-1|.
TGTGCCAGCAGCCTTCGGGACTCCCCTAGGGAGGAGCAGTACTTC
CASSLRDSPREEQYF
>.|TRBJ1-4|TRBV5-1|.
TGCGCCAGCAGTGAACAGGGCATGGCTAATGAAAAACTGTTTTTT
CASSEQGMANEKLFF
>.|TRBJ2-4|TRBV20-1|.
TGCAGTGCTAGGACGGGAAACATTCAGTACTTC
CSARTGNIQYF
>.|TRBJ1-1|TRBV7-9|TRBD1
TGTGCCAGCAGCCCCGGACAGGGAGACACTGAAGCTTTCTTT
CASSPGQGDTEAFF
>.|TRBJ2-5|TRBV6-1|.
TGTGCCAGCAGTACAGGAGAAGGATGGGGGGAGACCCAGTACTTC
CASSTGEGWGETQYF
>.|TRBJ1-1|TRBV5-1|TRBD1
TGCGCCAGCAGCTTGGGACAGGGATCGAAGAACACTGAAGCTTTCTTT
CASSLGQGSKNTEAFF
>once|TRBJ2-5|TRBV11-3|.
TGTGCCAGCAGCTTAATGAGCCAAGAGACCCAGTACTTC
CASSLMSQETQYF
>.|TRBJ1-2|TRBV9|.
TGTGCCAGCAGCCCCGGGTCCCAAGCCTTCTCTGGCTACACCTTC
CASSPGSQAFSGYTF
>.|TRBJ2-2|TRBV4-3|TRBD1
TGCGCCAGCAGCCAAGATGGGGACAGGGGGAACACCGGGGAGCTGTTTTTT
CASSQDGDRGNTGELFF
>.|TRBJ2-3|TRBV7-3|.
TGTGCCAGCAGCTTGATTTGGGGGGATACGCAGTATTTT
CASSLIWGDTQYF
>.|TRBJ1-4|TRBV18|.
TGTGCCAGCTCACCCGGGACTGCTTCTGAAAAACTGTTTTTT
CASSPGTASEKLFF
>once|TRBJ2-7|TRBV5-1|.
TGCGCCAGCAGCGTAGGGTACGGTTCGGACGAGCAGTACTTC
CASSVGYGSDEQYF
>.|TRBJ1-6|TRBV30|.
TGTGCCTGGGGATCAGGCGGCCATAATTCACCCCTCCACTTT
CAWGSGGHNSPLHF
>.|TRBJ2-3|TRBV30|.
TGTGCCTGGAGTGCCCAGGCGGGACAGACAGATACGCAGTATTTT
CAWSAQAGQTDTQYF
>few|TRBJ1-5|TRBV6-5|TRBD1
TGTGCCAGCGGGGGACAGGGAGATCAGCCCCAGCATTTT
CASGGQGDQPQHF
>.|TRBJ2-1|TRBV5-1|TRBD2
TGCGCCAGCAGCTTGGCTAGCGGGAATGAGCAGTTCTTC
CASSLASGNEQFF
>.|TRBJ1-2|TRBV29-1|.
TGCAGCGTTGAAGACGGCCCACCGGGCTACACCTTC
CSVEDGPPGYTF
>once|TRBJ1-2|TRBV5-4|TRBD1
TGTGCCAGCAGCTTGGGAGACAGGGCCTATGGCTACACCTTC
CASSLGDRAYGYTF
>.|TRBJ2-2|TRBV6-1|.
TGTGCCAGCAGGGACATTGTGGACACCGGGGAGCTGTTTTTT
CASRDIVDTGELFF
>.|TRBJ2-7|TRBV30|TRBD1
TGTGCCTGGAGCAATACCAAAGGGACAGGGAAGCCCTACGAGCAGTACTTC
CAWSNTKGTGKPYEQYF
>once|TRBJ2-1|TRBV4-3|.
TGCGCCAGCAGCCAAGGGCGTGGAGCTAGCAATGAGCAGTTCTTC
CASSQGRGASNEQFF
>.|TRBJ2-7|TRBV7-2|.
TGTGCCAGCAGCTTAGGAGCGTCTTCCTACGAGCAGTACTTC
CASSLGASSYEQYF
>.|TRBJ2-1|TRBV6-5|TRBD1
TGTGCCAGCACCAAGGGACAGGGGATTCGCAATGAGCAGTTCTTC
CASTKGQGIRNEQFF
>.|TRBJ1-3|TRBV6-5|.
TGTGCCAGCAGTAGGGGGACGAAACAAGGAAACACCATATATTTT
CASSRGTKQGNTIYF
>.|TRBJ1-5|TRBV19|.
TGTGCCAGTATGATTTTGAGTGACGGCAATCAGCCCCAGCATTTT
CASMILSDGNQPQHF
>.|TRBJ2-5|TRBV5-4|TRBD1
TGTGCCAGCAGCTTACAGGGGACGGAGACCCAGTACTTC
CASSLQGTETQYF
>.|TRBJ1-4|TRBV19|.
TGTGCCAGTAGTCCCCTTGACAGAACAACTAATGAAAAACTGTTTTTT
CASSPLDRTTNEKLFF
>.|TRBJ2-3|TRBV7-3|.
TGTGCCAGCAGCTCCGAAGGCGGCACAGATACGCAGTATTTT
CASSSEGGTDTQYF
>.|TRBJ2-3|TRBV28|TRBD1
TGTGCCAGCAGCAGGGACAGCAACACAGATACGCAGTATTTT
CASSRDSNTDTQYF
>.|TRBJ2-5|TRBV2|TRBD2
TGTGCCAGCAGCCCCCTAGCGGGAGGTGGGGAGACCCAGTACTTC
CASSPLAGGGETQYF
>.|TRBJ1-5|TRBV6-1|.
TGTGCCAGCAGTGAACGTGGGGGGAGGCCCCAGCATTTT
CASSERGGRPQHF
>.|TRBJ2-1|TRBV19|.
TGTGCCAGTAGTGTAACGACTAGTGTCCCGTTCTTC
CASSVTTSVPFF
>.|TRBJ2-1|TRBV7-2|TRBD2
TGTGCCAGCAGCCCACAACTAGCGGGAGGGATCGGTGAGCAGTTCTTC
CASSPQLAGGIGEQFF
>.|TRBJ1-2|TRBV19|.
TGTGCCAGTAGTATGGCAGGGTATGGCTATGGCTACACCTTC
CASSMAGYGYGYTF
>.|TRBJ1-1|TRBV28|.
TGTGCCAGCAGTTTCACCCGTTCTAGGCCTGAAGCTTTCTTT
CASSFTRSRPEAFF
>.|TRBJ2-3|TRBV9|TRBD2
TGTGCCAGCAGCCCGGGGACTAGCGGGGTCGTCACAGATACGCAGTATTTT
CASSPGTSGVVTDTQYF
>.|TRBJ1-4|TRBV2|.
TGTGCCAGCGGTTTGGTGGGGTATAATGAAAAACTGTTTTTT
CASGLVGYNEKLFF
>.|TRBJ1-2|TRBV6-5|TRBD1
TGTGCCAGCAGTTACTCTGGGACAGCTAACTATGGCTACACCTTC
CASSYSGTANYGYTF
>.|TRBJ1-1|TRBV5-1|.
TGCGCCAGCAGCTTGGATGGACAGTTGGGTAACACTGAAGCTTTCTTT
CASSLDGQLGNTEAFF
>.|TRBJ2-7|TRBV5-6|.
TGTGCCAGCACTAGGACATACCCTTCCTACGAGCAGTACTTC
CASTRTYPSYEQYF
>.|TRBJ1-2|TRBV28|.
TGTGCCAGCAGAGCCCGATACGGGTTCAGGGGCGGCTATGGCTACACCTTC
CASRARYGFRGGYGYTF